This is a list of T cell receptor beta chains from one sample in a study of T-cell memory formation after mild COVID-19. TCRdb independently ran MiXCR on the 5' RACE reads; one entry per CDR3 protein. The sample carries 450,000 or so distinct CDR3 sequences, roughly 25% recorded once. The sequenced sample consisted of PBMCs or a T cell subset sorted from them (not recorded which). The receptors were gathered from an adult woman who had mild COVID-19 (a few samples of this study predate the infection). Cell type and time point are not known. The CDR3 runs from the conserved cysteine through the conserved F or W. Each record gives: CDR3 length, V gene, CDR3 protein.

len: 18
v_gene: TRBV4-3
CDR3aa: CASSQDPPRTGANYEQYF

len: 10
v_gene: TRBV7-9
CDR3aa: CASSNYGYTF

len: 13
v_gene: TRBV6-6
CDR3aa: CASRMTAGYKQFF

len: 17
v_gene: TRBV25-1
CDR3aa: CASSVQPGSAGANVLTF

len: 16
v_gene: TRBV12-3/TRBV12-4
CDR3aa: CASSPGAGAGVETQYF

len: 15
v_gene: TRBV4-2
CDR3aa: CASSQGSGLHNEQFF

len: 11
v_gene: TRBV2
CDR3aa: CASTGQTEAFF

len: 15
v_gene: TRBV12-3/TRBV12-4
CDR3aa: CASSLARGYTGELFF

len: 13
v_gene: TRBV25-1
CDR3aa: CAIGAPGGNTIYF

len: 17
v_gene: TRBV5-1
CDR3aa: CASSLISGPGSYNEQFF

len: 15
v_gene: TRBV30
CDR3aa: CAWSSPGLASYEQYF

len: 16
v_gene: TRBV9
CDR3aa: CASSVGFWRGAETQYF

len: 14
v_gene: TRBV10-3
CDR3aa: CAIRGAAGHNEQFF

len: 12
v_gene: TRBV30
CDR3aa: CAWTDLNTEAFF

len: 14
v_gene: TRBV7-2
CDR3aa: CASSWIGGNTEAFF

len: 14
v_gene: TRBV5-1
CDR3aa: CASSRTGMGYEQYF

len: 12
v_gene: TRBV20-1
CDR3aa: CSAREGPETQYF

len: 16
v_gene: TRBV4-3
CDR3aa: CASSPRRFSGDYEQYF

len: 15
v_gene: TRBV27
CDR3aa: CASTPAPGDVDTQYF

len: 13
v_gene: TRBV7-9
CDR3aa: CASSPSISYEQYF

len: 13
v_gene: TRBV20-1
CDR3aa: CSARLGRQETQYF

len: 15
v_gene: TRBV7-3
CDR3aa: CASSPTPGQPETQYF

len: 12
v_gene: TRBV29-1
CDR3aa: CSSLVSAETQYF

len: 14
v_gene: TRBV6-1
CDR3aa: CASSEFARHYGYTF

len: 13
v_gene: TRBV20-1
CDR3aa: CSARLAGTVGAFF

len: 15
v_gene: TRBV6-5
CDR3aa: CASSPGLAARNEQFF

len: 15
v_gene: TRBV6-6
CDR3aa: CASSYSSGTGNTIYF

len: 16
v_gene: TRBV5-1
CDR3aa: CASSPGEGGSNQPQHF

len: 15
v_gene: TRBV7-2
CDR3aa: CASSLEHKRGYEQFF

len: 17
v_gene: TRBV4-2
CDR3aa: CASSQDRSRGGDSPLHF

len: 14
v_gene: TRBV27
CDR3aa: CASSPHRGGREQYF

len: 15
v_gene: TRBV14
CDR3aa: CASSQGLAGTETQYF

len: 13
v_gene: TRBV27
CDR3aa: CASSLYDGNEQFF

len: 14
v_gene: TRBV20-1
CDR3aa: CSAYSGFSNQPQHF

len: 16
v_gene: TRBV5-1
CDR3aa: CASSLTGTGNTGELFF

len: 15
v_gene: TRBV15
CDR3aa: CATSRVTSGTEEQYF

len: 16
v_gene: TRBV11-3
CDR3aa: CASSYVIVVGLHEQFF

len: 15
v_gene: TRBV30
CDR3aa: CAWSFVLVPPSTQYF

len: 14
v_gene: TRBV15
CDR3aa: CATSRDGGHYGYTF

len: 16
v_gene: TRBV7-9
CDR3aa: CASSPSVGGRQETQYF

len: 18
v_gene: TRBV11-2
CDR3aa: CASSSSGLAGGPVETQYF

len: 14
v_gene: TRBV7-2
CDR3aa: CASSLPGLGNEQFF

len: 16
v_gene: TRBV25-1
CDR3aa: CASSFTSGGKTYEQYF

len: 13
v_gene: TRBV12-3/TRBV12-4
CDR3aa: CASSSGQLYGYTF

len: 14
v_gene: TRBV20-1
CDR3aa: CSPIRQASTDTQYF

len: 16
v_gene: TRBV7-9
CDR3aa: CASSPKGGGGSYEQYF

len: 13
v_gene: TRBV20-1
CDR3aa: CSASGTEHQPQHF

len: 16
v_gene: TRBV30
CDR3aa: CAWSAFQQAPSYEQYF

len: 12
v_gene: TRBV29-1
CDR3aa: CSVPGTPYGYTF

len: 13
v_gene: TRBV11-3
CDR3aa: CASSSSNFGELFF

len: 15
v_gene: TRBV10-3
CDR3aa: CAISEGTGKTDTQYF

len: 15
v_gene: TRBV7-9
CDR3aa: CASTLRGAPSYEQYF

len: 15
v_gene: TRBV27
CDR3aa: CASSSIVGFSDGYTF

len: 18
v_gene: TRBV7-9
CDR3aa: CASSPRVSGRKPYNEQFF

len: 16
v_gene: TRBV7-6
CDR3aa: CASSSIGQGVLDTQYF

len: 14
v_gene: TRBV11-3
CDR3aa: CASSLGRGVETQYF

len: 15
v_gene: TRBV7-2
CDR3aa: CASSLDRGQGNTIYF